The TCR beta chain under discussion was sequenced for a study of blood T cell repertoires in COVID-19. Study background: Sites across the United States, Italy and Spain contributed samples from acute and convalescent COVID-19. T cells, B-cell-depleted T cells, or PBMCs provided the cDNA or gDNA that served as material.

A single count supports this clone. Original handling: Estimation of nucleated cell counts was performed using reference gene primer amplification. Measured with immunoSEQ multiplex PCR; TCRdb has only the in-frame clones, and not every one. Clone size and the V and J calls come from that table; the DNA yielded D and trimming. The sample carries some 150,000 clones, approximately 88% recorded once. This CDR3 comprises 17 residues. From germline, CDR1 is SNHLY and CDR2 FYNNEI. Trimming cost V 2 bases and J 6 bases, with 22 bases left between them. The chain joins TRBV2 to TRBJ2-5, with a tentative D call TRBD1 (7 bases). The sequenced sample was peripheral blood. The clonotype originates from a man aged 70-80 years with acute or convalescent COVID-19. CDR3: CASSEPGATGRQQTQYF. The CDR3 nucleotides read TGTGCCAGCAGTGAACCTGGAGCGACAGGGAGGCAGCAGACCCAGTACTTC.